The source of this T cell receptor (beta chain) is a study of T cell clonotyping in hematopoietic cell transplantation. After removal of 2 bases from V and 8 bases from J, the junction contained 7 bases not matched to a gene. The CDR3 spans 15 residues. Looked up from germline, CDR1 is SGDLS and CDR2 is YYNGEE. TCRdb keeps only in-frame clones here, not all; method: immunoSEQ multiplex PCR. The profile shows around 9,700 clones, about 89% of them singletons. The input for sequencing was PBMCs, taken 180 days after allogeneic stem cell transplant. This clonotype was obtained from a male patient aged 60 to 75 who had an allogeneic stem cell transplant from an unrelated donor, so the T cells may come from the graft donor. Some clones in this sample may be carry-over from other donors' samples. V and J are TRBV9 and TRBJ1-4; 9 bases fit TRBD1. The CDR3 nucleotides are TGTGCCAGCAGCGTTAGGACAGGGGAAGGGGAAAAACTGTTTTTT. The encoded protein is CASSVRTGEGEKLFF.